A single sample gave rise to the 4 T cell receptor beta chains below, sequenced in a study of blood T cells in healthy people across ages. Primers used in a second PCR of roughly 7 to 11 cycles were a sample-barcoded 5' primer and a J-beta primer mix. TCRdb itself ran the 5' RACE reads through MiXCR, one entry per CDR3 protein. The sample shows approximately 810,000 distinct CDR3 sequences, 29% of them seen only once. What was sequenced was blood. The source is a woman aged 80 or over in good health.

This clonotype has ten or more counts. Possible read error: a much larger clone is one base away. The CDR3 coding sequence is TGTGCCAGCAGCGCGGTAGGGGGTTTACGTGGCGAGCAGTACTTC. Amino acid sequence: CASSAVGGLRGEQYF. The chain couples TRBV7-2 to TRBJ2-7; tentative D call: TRBD1 (6 bases). Germline CDR1 and CDR2: SGHTA and FQGNSA. Trimming stripped 5 bases from V and 6 bases from J, with 20 bases between. This CDR3 is built from 15 residues. The full variable domain, its missing parts supplied by reference TRBV7-2 and TRBJ2-7, is GAGVSQSPSNKVTEKGKDVELRCDPISGHTALYWYRQSLGQGLEFLIYFQGNSAPDKSGLPSDRFSAERTGGSVSTLTIQRTQQEDSAVYLCASSAVGGLRGEQYFGPGTRLTVT.

This clonotype was found once. Possible read error: a much larger clone is one base away. J is TRBJ2-3 and V is TRBV7-2, with D maybe TRBD1 (6 bases). The CDR3 runs to 15 residues. Germline-derived CDR1 and CDR2 are SGHTA and FQGNSA. CDR3 protein: CASSLGAGHADMQYF. The CDR3 region has the DNA TGTGCCAGCAGCTTGGGGGCAGGGCACGCAGATATGCAGTATTTT. Variable domain in full (rest from reference TRBV7-2 and TRBJ2-3): GAGVSQSPSNKVTEKGKDVELRCDPISGHTALYWYRQSLGQGLEFLIYFQGNSAPDKSGLPSDRFSAERTGGSVSTLTIQRTQQEDSAVYLCASSLGAGHADMQYFGPGTRLTVL.

The chain carries TRBV7-2 and TRBJ1-1, with a possible D match to TRBD1 (6 bases). Germline CDR1 reads SGHTA; CDR2 reads FQGNSA. With 0 bases removed from V and 2 bases from J, the gap between germline ends came to 10 bases. The CDR3 runs 15 residues. CDR3 residues: CASSLAADRNTEAFF. In nucleotides, the CDR3 is TGTGCCAGCAGCTTAGCCGCGGACAGAAACACTGAAGCTTTCTTT. Looking up the rest from reference TRBV7-2 and TRBJ1-1 gives the full variable domain: GAGVSQSPSNKVTEKGKDVELRCDPISGHTALYWYRQSLGQGLEFLIYFQGNSAPDKSGLPSDRFSAERTGGSVSTLTIQRTQQEDSAVYLCASSLAADRNTEAFFGQGTRLTVV.

This clonotype was observed many times. The chain is built from TRBV5-1 and TRBJ2-5; D might be TRBD1 or TRBD2, each matching 5 bases. V lost 0 bases, J lost 0 bases, and 9 bases lay in between. Germline assignment: CDR1 SGHRS and CDR2 YFSETQ. This CDR3 contains 15 residues. This CDR3 reads CASSLAGAYQETQYF. In DNA, the CDR3 is TGCGCCAGCAGCTTGGCCGGGGCCTACCAAGAGACCCAGTACTTC.